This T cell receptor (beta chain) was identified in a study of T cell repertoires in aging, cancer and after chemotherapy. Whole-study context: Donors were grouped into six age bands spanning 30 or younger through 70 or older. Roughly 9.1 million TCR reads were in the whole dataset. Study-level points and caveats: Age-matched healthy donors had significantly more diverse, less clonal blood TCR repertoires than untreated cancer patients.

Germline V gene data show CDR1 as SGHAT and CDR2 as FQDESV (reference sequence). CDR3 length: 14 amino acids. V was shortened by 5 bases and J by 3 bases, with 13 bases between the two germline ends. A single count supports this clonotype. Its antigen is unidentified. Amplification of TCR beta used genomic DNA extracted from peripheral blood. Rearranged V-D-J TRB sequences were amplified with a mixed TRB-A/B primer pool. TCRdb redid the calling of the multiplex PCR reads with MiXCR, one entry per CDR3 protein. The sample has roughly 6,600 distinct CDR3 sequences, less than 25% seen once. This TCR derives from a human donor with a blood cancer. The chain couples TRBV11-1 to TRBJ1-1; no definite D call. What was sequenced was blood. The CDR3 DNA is TGTGCCAGCAGCGACAATGGACGGTACACTGAAGCTTTCTTT. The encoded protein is CASSDNGRYTEAFF.